This TCR beta chain appears in the sequencing data of a study of OX40 agonist ivuxolimab in advanced cancers. The trim removed 5 bases at V and 7 bases at J, leaving 7 bases unmatched. Germline assignment: CDR1 SGHTA and CDR2 FQGTGA. This CDR3 comprises 15 residues. Assay used: immunoSEQ multiplex PCR; TCRdb lists only in-frame clones, some missing. The sample lists around 91,000 clones, approximately 92% seen once, with less than 0.2% in the top ten. The sequence was collected from an adult with an advanced solid tumor such as melanoma, head and neck, liver or kidney cancer. The input for sequencing was CD4+ or CD8+ T cells sorted from blood, taken in a trial of the OX40 agonist ivuxolimab. This chain uses TRBV7-3 with TRBJ1-4; 10 bases align to TRBD1. In DNA form, the CDR3 reads TGTGCCAGCAGCCCCCGACAGGGGGCCGGTGAAAAACTGTTTTTT. This translates into CASSPRQGAGEKLFF.